What follows are 17 T cell receptor beta chains derived from one specimen sequenced in a study of cytomegalovirus exposure and HLA in healthy donors. This PCR relied on a set of 60 Vbeta primers and 13 Jbeta primers. Assay used: immunoSEQ multiplex PCR; TCRdb lists only in-frame clones, some missing. This table has fewer than 80,000 clones, 76% appearing once. Input material: PBMCs. The source of these receptors is a man aged 18 to 30 in good health and CMV-seronegative.

About this clone: A read error may produce the germline difference seen at one junction end. The J gene is TRBJ2-3, the V gene TRBV25-1; 7 bases are shared with TRBD1. Germline assignment: CDR1 MGHDK and CDR2 SYGVNS. The CDR3 runs to 16 residues. The CDR3 is CASSELNRGPTGTQYF. The CDR3 DNA follows: TGTGCCAGCAGTGAATTGAACAGGGGACCAACAGGTACGCAGTATTTT.

The rearrangement uses TRBV5-1 and TRBJ2-7; the D gene is possibly TRBD1 (6 bases). Germline V gives CDR1 SGHRS, CDR2 YFSETQ. Trimming took off 0 bases at V and 2 bases at J, with 12 bases between the two ends. The CDR3 runs to 15 residues. In DNA, the CDR3 is TGCGCCAGCAGCTTGGGTACCGACAGGACCTACGAGCAGTACTTC. It yields the protein CASSLGTDRTYEQYF.

The genes are TRBV6-1 and TRBJ1-5; tentatively, D is TRBD1 (5 bases). Trimming shortened V by 4 bases and J by 7 bases, and 23 bases separated the two germline ends. This CDR3 comprises 17 residues. CDR1 MNHNS and CDR2 SASEGT come from the germline V gene. Here the CDR3 reads CASSGRGDSWRSQPQHF. The CDR3 bases are TGTGCCAGCAGTGGCCGGGGGGACTCTTGGCGGTCGCAGCCCCAGCATTTT.

The rearrangement links TRBV4-2 to TRBJ2-5; tentatively, D is TRBD1 (7 bases). Germline CDR1 is LGHNA and CDR2 is YNFKEQ. CDR3 length: 14 amino acids. V shed 4 bases and J shed 5 bases, with 14 bases lying between them. CDR3 DNA: TGTGCCAGCAGCCCAGGGGGGACCGGGGAGACCCAGTACTTC. Translated, it gives CASSPGGTGETQYF.

The CDR3 coding sequence is TGTGCCAGCAGCCTGGGGAGGGGACTCCCCGATAGGAATGAGCAGTTCTTC. Its translation is CASSLGRGLPDRNEQFF. The gene calls are TRBV5-4 and TRBJ2-1; 7 nucleotides line up with TRBD2. After removal of 4 bases from V and 7 bases from J, the junction contained 17 bases not matched to a gene. Per the germline V gene, CDR1 is SGHNT and CDR2 is YYREEE (reference sequence). The CDR3 is 17 residues long.

The chain uses TRBV6-1 and TRBJ1-2, with 7 bases lining up with TRBD1. Germline CDR1 is MNHNS and CDR2 is SASEGT. Trimming cost V 2 bases and J 7 bases; bases outside gene matches: 7. The CDR3 totals 14 residues. The CDR3 reads CASSESGGTSGYTF. CDR3 sequence (DNA): TGTGCCAGCAGTGAATCAGGGGGAACCTCTGGCTACACCTTC.

As concerns this clone: Within the sample, other DNA sequences also encode this same CDR3. The rearrangement uses TRBV7-2 and TRBJ1-3; no firm D call. Trimming shortened V by 0 bases and J by 1 base, and 4 bases separated the two germline ends. The CDR3 loop spans 14 amino acids. The germline gives CDR1 SGHTA, CDR2 FQGNSA. The CDR3 loop is CASSLASSGNTIYF. The CDR3 DNA sequence: TGTGCCAGCAGCTTAGCGAGTTCTGGAAACACCATATATTTT.

The V and J genes are TRBV5-4 and TRBJ2-5, with 7 positions matching TRBD1. The DNA matches TRBJ2-7 better at its end, which makes the J call doubtful. The CDR3 totals 14 residues. CDR1 SGHNT and CDR2 YYREEE come from the germline V gene (reference sequence). CDR3 protein: CASSLGTGRYEQYF. The CDR3 region has the DNA TGTGCCAGCAGCTTGGGGACAGGCCGCTACGAGCAGTACTTC.

In this sample, this clone turned up a few times. The chain joins TRBV5-6 to TRBJ2-5; unclear D gene. The CDR3 totals 14 residues. CDR1 is SGHDT, CDR2 YYEEEE, per germline. The ends were cut back, 2 bases at V and 5 bases at J, with 13 bases in the middle. Here the CDR3 reads CASSFGTRIETQYF. In DNA form, the CDR3 reads TGTGCCAGCAGCTTTGGTACCAGGATTGAGACCCAGTACTTC.

V gene TRBV5-1 combines with J gene TRBJ2-1, with 10 bases lining up with TRBD1. Looked up from germline, CDR1 is SGHRS and CDR2 is YFSETQ. This CDR3 region has 16 residues. V lost 0 bases to trimming and J lost 2 bases; unmatched junction nucleotides: 2. This CDR3 is CASSLGGQGTYNEQFF. The DNA for the CDR3 is TGCGCCAGCAGCTTGGGGGGACAGGGGACCTACAATGAGCAGTTCTTC.

The V gene is TRBV12-5, the J gene TRBJ2-1; 8 nucleotides align to TRBD1. Germline trimming cut 2 bases from V and 7 bases from J; bases unmatched to any gene: 13. CDR1 is LGHNT and CDR2 is FRNRAP in the germline V gene. The length of the CDR3 is 17 residues. CDR3 protein: CASGLLLGQGIVNEQFF. CDR3 bases: TGTGCTAGTGGTTTGCTTTTAGGACAGGGAATTGTTAATGAGCAGTTCTTC. The full variable domain, with the rest looked up from reference TRBV12-5 and TRBJ2-1, is DARVTQTPRHKVTEMGQEVTMRCQPILGHNTVFWYRQTMMQGLELLAYFRNRAPLDDSGMPKDRFSAEMPDATLATLKIQPSEPRDSAVYFCASGLLLGQGIVNEQFFGPGTRLTVL.

This clone occurred a few times. The V call is TRBV7-9, the J call TRBJ1-3; D perhaps matches TRBD1 (5 bases). With 1 base removed from V and 4 bases from J, the gap between germline ends came to 11 bases. CDR1 and CDR2 (germline): SEHNR, FQNEAQ (reference sequence). CDR3 length: 15 residues. The CDR3: CASSLVTGGGNTIYF. The CDR3 DNA sequence: TGTGCCAGCAGCTTAGTTACAGGCGGCGGAAACACCATATATTTT.

The chain is built from TRBV18 and TRBJ1-6, with D perhaps TRBD1 (6 bases). CDR1 is KGHSH and CDR2 is LQKENI in the germline V gene. V was trimmed by 3 bases and J by 6 bases, leaving 9 bases between them. The CDR3 has 14 residues. CDR3 protein: CASSPDRLNSPLHF. In DNA form, the CDR3 reads TGTGCCAGCTCACCCGACAGGCTTAATTCACCCCTCCACTTT.

The rearrangement joins TRBV19 to TRBJ2-5; D is possibly TRBD1 (6 bases). The CDR3 is 13 residues long. V was clipped by 2 bases and J by 6 bases, with 10 bases between them. Per germline, CDR1 LNHDA and CDR2 SQIVND (reference sequence). The CDR3 bases are TGTGCCAGTAGTATAAACTGGGGGCAGACCCAGTACTTC. Amino acids: CASSINWGQTQYF.

This clone was counted a few times. This chain links TRBV10-1 with TRBJ2-5, with 7 bases matching TRBD2. CDR1 WNHNN and CDR2 SYGVQD come from the germline V gene (reference sequence). The CDR3 spans 13 residues. Germline trimming cut 0 bases from V and 7 bases from J; bases unmatched to any gene: 2. The CDR3 sequence: CASSESGGGTQYF. The CDR3 bases are TGCGCCAGCAGTGAGTCTGGCGGGGGGACCCAGTACTTC.

Notes on this clone: Other DNA sequences in this sample translate to the same CDR3. V and J are TRBV7-7 and TRBJ2-5, with 10 bases matching TRBD2. Trimming took 5 bases from V and 5 from J; bases not matched to a gene: 8. Germline loops: CDR1 SSHAT, CDR2 FNYEAQ (reference sequence). The CDR3 totals 15 residues. CDR3 sequence: CASSATSGARETQYF. The CDR3, as DNA: TGTGCCAGCAGCGCAACTAGCGGGGCTCGGGAGACCCAGTACTTC.

This clone was seen a single time. The chain combines TRBV2 with TRBJ1-1, with a tentative D call TRBD1 (5 bases). The V gene's germline CDR1 is SNHLY and CDR2 FYNNEI. This CDR3 comprises 15 residues. Trimming left V 4 bases short and J 6 bases short, with 18 bases between. The CDR3 sequence is CASSVEEGGVAEAFF. In DNA, the CDR3 is TGTGCCAGCAGTGTAGAGGAGGGAGGGGTGGCTGAAGCTTTCTTT.